These 26 T cell receptor beta chains were sequenced from one sample in a study of CD8 T cells in Susac syndrome (dated by TCRdb to the late 2010s). The library was prepared using the immunoSEQ multiplex PCR assay. RNA was extracted using the RNeasy kit, and roughly 0.5 to 1 ug of the RNA was reverse transcribed with random hexamers. TCRdb trimmed the raw reads at Q25, called clones with MiXCR and kept productive beta chains. Each record represents a unique CDR3 protein, reported with the most common genes and DNA among its rows. The sample has 140,000 to 150,000 distinct CDR3 sequences on record, approximately 93% of them singletons. In total, the top ten clones hold less than 0.095% of the sample. Sequenced: CD4+ T cells from PBMCs. These receptors came from a human donor in good health.

The CDR3 spells CASSFGQGLYNEQFF. CDR3 nucleotide sequence: TGTGCCAGCAGCTTCGGACAGGGACTCTACAATGAGCAGTTCTTC. V and J are TRBV7-2 and TRBJ2-1; 8 bases map to TRBD1. CDR1 and CDR2 from the germline V gene are SGHTA and FQGNSA. The CDR3 covers 15 residues. The V and J ends lost 3 bases and 3 bases, in that order; junction bases with no gene match: 4.

The gene calls are TRBV6-1 and TRBJ2-3; D might be TRBD2 (7 bases). The CDR3 covers 16 residues. Germline assignment: CDR1 MNHNS and CDR2 SASEGT. Trimming took 0 bases from V and 1 from J, leaving 11 bases between them. The CDR3 loop is CASSEASGGGTDTQYF. As DNA, the CDR3 is TGTGCCAGCAGTGAAGCGTCGGGGGGCGGCACAGATACGCAGTATTTT.

V usage is TRBV6-1 and J usage is TRBJ2-1; TRBD1 agrees at 9 bases. J gave up 7 bases and V 7 bases, and 5 bases lay outside the gene matches. Germline loops: CDR1 MNHNS, CDR2 SASEGT. The CDR3 totals 13 residues. CDR3 bases: TGTGCCAGCAACAGGGGGCCGGGAAATGAGCAGTTCTTC. Protein: CASNRGPGNEQFF.

The J gene is TRBJ2-7, the V gene TRBV12-3 or TRBV12-4; the match to TRBD2 covers 7 bases. The V segment lost 3 bases and the J segment 7 bases; nucleotides outside the gene matches: 9. The CDR3 is made up of 14 amino acids. The CDR3 sequence is CASSLRRESGEQYF. Written as DNA, the CDR3 is TGTGCCAGCAGTTTGAGGCGGGAGTCGGGGGAGCAGTACTTC.

The chain combines TRBV20-1 with TRBJ2-3; possibly TRBD2 for D (5 bases). Germline values: CDR1 DFQATT, CDR2 SNEGSKA (reference sequence). This CDR3 contains 14 residues. The V end lost 8 bases, the J end lost 2 bases, and 17 bases lay between the germline ends. The CDR3 DNA reads TGCAGTCCATCGGGATGGGGAAACACAGATACGCAGTATTTT. Its translation is CSPSGWGNTDTQYF.

The chain carries TRBV2 and TRBJ1-1; no firm D call. The CDR3 contains 10 residues. Germline V gene sequence: CDR1 SNHLY, CDR2 FYNNEI. V was pared by 6 bases and J by 3 bases, with 2 bases between. The chain's CDR3 is CASRYTEAFF. The CDR3 DNA follows: TGTGCCAGCAGATACACTGAAGCTTTCTTT.

A single count supports this clonotype. This rearrangement joins TRBV18 to TRBJ2-1; TRBD2 matches at 8 bases. The CDR3 is made up of 13 amino acids. Trimming took 2 bases from V and 14 from J; bases not matched to a gene: 8. CDR1 and CDR2 from the germline V gene are KGHSH and LQKENI. The CDR3 region is CASSPLAAGAEFF. CDR3 in DNA: TGTGCCAGCTCACCATTGGCAGCGGGAGCAGAGTTCTTC.

J is TRBJ2-2 and V is TRBV7-2, with D possibly being TRBD2 (6 bases). The CDR3 has 13 residues. Germline CDR1 SGHTA, CDR2 FQGNSA. The V and J ends lost 7 bases and 4 bases respectively, with 10 bases between them. The CDR3 loop reads CASIAGSTGELFF. In DNA, the CDR3 is TGTGCCAGCATCGCGGGGAGCACCGGGGAGCTGTTTTTT.

The J gene is TRBJ2-1, the V gene TRBV7-8, with unresolved D. The germline V and J ends were trimmed by 1 base and 4 bases, with 5 bases remaining between them. Germline V CDR1 and CDR2: SGHVS, FQNEAQ. The CDR3 loop spans 13 amino acids. The CDR3 nucleotides read TGTGCCAGCAGCTTAGAACAGTACAATGAGCAGTTCTTC. Encoded protein: CASSLEQYNEQFF.

The chain combines TRBV19 with TRBJ2-2; D may match TRBD1 or TRBD2 (5 bases each). This CDR3 has 15 amino acids. Germline values: CDR1 LNHDA, CDR2 SQIVND (reference sequence). V was cut by 3 bases and J by 5 bases, with 13 bases left in between. DNA for the CDR3: TGTGCCAGTAGTATCCGGGGTGCAGGGACCGGGGAGCTGTTTTTT. This translates into CASSIRGAGTGELFF.

V is TRBV20-1 and J is TRBJ2-5; D gene ambiguous. The length of the CDR3 is 11 residues. V lost 5 bases, J lost 5 bases, and 9 bases lay in between. From germline, CDR1 is DFQATT and CDR2 SNEGSKA (reference sequence). The CDR3: CSAEHAETQYF. CDR3 nucleotide sequence: TGCAGTGCTGAACATGCGGAGACCCAGTACTTC.

For the CDR3, the DNA is TGTGCCAGCAGCTTAGAACCTACACTGGGAGGACAGGGATTGAACACTGAAGCTTTCTTT. Its translation: CASSLEPTLGGQGLNTEAFF. This chain joins TRBV13 and TRBJ1-1, with 8 bases identical to TRBD1. This CDR3 region has 20 residues. From germline, CDR1 is PRHDT and CDR2 FYEKMQ (reference sequence). V dropped 1 base and J dropped 0; count of bases not matched to a gene: 16.

The chain's CDR3 is CASSLRIGYEQYF. CDR3 nucleotide sequence: TGTGCCAGCAGCTTACGTATTGGCTACGAGCAGTACTTC. The rearrangement links TRBV13 to TRBJ2-7; D gene unclear. The germline V and J ends were trimmed by 2 bases and 3 bases, with 8 bases remaining between them. The CDR3 runs 13 residues. Looked up from germline, CDR1 is PRHDT and CDR2 is FYEKMQ (reference sequence).

The chain joins TRBV30 to TRBJ1-5; D unclear. Per the germline V gene, CDR1 is GTSNPN and CDR2 is SVGIG (reference sequence). The CDR3 is made up of 13 amino acids. V shed 0 bases and J shed 3 bases, with 6 bases lying between them. CDR3 sequence reads: CAWSVGYNQPQHF. The CDR3 DNA is TGTGCCTGGAGTGTAGGTTACAATCAGCCCCAGCATTTT.

The J gene is TRBJ2-7, the V gene TRBV7-9, with D tentatively TRBD1 (5 bases). The CDR3 runs to 14 residues. The V and J ends lost 2 bases and 2 bases respectively, with 10 bases between them. Germline values: CDR1 SEHNR, CDR2 FQNEAQ (reference sequence). The chain's CDR3 is CASSLTRAPYEQYF. The CDR3 DNA is TGTGCCAGCAGCTTAACCAGGGCTCCCTACGAGCAGTACTTC.

This chain uses TRBV24-1 with TRBJ1-5; D unresolved. The length of the CDR3 is 16 residues. The ends were cut back, 1 base at V and 0 bases at J, with 9 bases in the middle. Germline V gene data show CDR1 as KGHDR and CDR2 as SFDVKD. The CDR3 nucleotides read TGTGCCACCAGTGATTTTGGCCAGTGTAGCAATCAGCCCCAGCATTTT. It is translated as CATSDFGQCSNQPQHF.

V and J are TRBV15 and TRBJ2-5, with TRBD2 matching 8 bases. Germline lookup yields CDR1 LNHNV and CDR2 YYDKDF (reference sequence). Losses at the gene ends were 1 base for V and 3 bases for J; bases not matched to a gene: 7. The CDR3 consists of 16 residues. The CDR3 coding sequence is TGTGCCACCAGCAGAGCGAAAGCGGGAGTGGAAGAGACCCAGTACTTC. Encoded protein: CATSRAKAGVEETQYF. The whole variable domain, filled in from reference TRBV15 and TRBJ2-5, reads DAMVIQNPRYQVTQFGKPVTLSCSQTLNHNVMYWYQQKSSQAPKLLFHYYDKDFNNEADTPDNFQSRRPNTSFCFLDIRSPGLGDTAMYLCATSRAKAGVEETQYFGPGTRLLVL.

The rearrangement uses TRBV19 and TRBJ2-1, with 10 bases matching TRBD2. Germline trimming cut 1 base from V and 7 bases from J; bases unmatched to any gene: 13. The germline V gene encodes CDR1 LNHDA and CDR2 SQIVND (reference sequence). The CDR3 runs 18 residues. The CDR3 DNA reads TGTGCCAGTAGTATAGTGTCTCTAGCGGGAGCGTTCCCGAATGAGCAGTTCTTC. Encoded protein: CASSIVSLAGAFPNEQFF.

This chain joins TRBV2 and TRBJ1-1, with D perhaps TRBD1 (5 bases). Germline V gene sequence: CDR1 SNHLY, CDR2 FYNNEI. There are 14 residues in the CDR3. Trimming took 3 bases from V and 6 from J, leaving 14 bases between them. The CDR3: CASSDLGGRSEAFF. Here the CDR3 DNA reads TGTGCCAGCAGTGATCTGGGGGGTAGGTCTGAAGCTTTCTTT.

This clonotype has just one count. V is TRBV28 and J is TRBJ2-3; D is perhaps TRBD2 (5 bases). V lost 6 bases and J 1 base, leaving 14 bases between the germline ends. Germline CDR1 and CDR2: MDHEN and SYDVKM. The CDR3 is made up of 15 amino acids. The chain's CDR3 is CASRQSGIRTDTQYF. The CDR3, as DNA: TGTGCCAGCAGACAATCCGGGATCCGCACAGATACGCAGTATTTT. Filled out from reference TRBV28 and TRBJ2-3, the complete variable domain reads DVKVTQSSRYLVKRTGEKVFLECVQDMDHENMFWYRQDPGLGLRLIYFSYDVKMKEKGDIPEGYSVSREKKERFSLILESASTNQTSMYLCASRQSGIRTDTQYFGPGTRLTVL.

CDR3 bases: TGTGCCAGCAGCCTTGGACTAGCGGGAGGGTCGGAGTACGAGCAGTACTTC. Its protein product is CASSLGLAGGSEYEQYF. J is TRBJ2-7 and V is TRBV9; 15 positions agree with TRBD2. V dropped 4 bases and J dropped 4; count of bases not matched to a gene: 9. The CDR3 totals 17 residues. Germline CDR1 reads SGDLS; CDR2 reads YYNGEE.

The gene calls are TRBV28 and TRBJ1-1; D is unresolved. V gave up 10 bases and J gave up 8 bases, with 14 bases separating them. This CDR3 spans 11 amino acids. Germline V lookup: CDR1 MDHEN, CDR2 SYDVKM. Here the CDR3 reads CATNLDIEAFF. The DNA for the CDR3 is TGTGCCACTAACCTAGACATCGAAGCTTTCTTT.

The genes are TRBV19 and TRBJ1-1; 7 nucleotides line up with TRBD1. The CDR3 consists of 13 residues. V shed 4 bases, J shed 4 bases, and the junction held 3 bases outside the gene matches. Germline V CDR1 and CDR2: LNHDA, SQIVND (reference sequence). CDR3: CASSTSGGTEAFF. CDR3 DNA: TGTGCCAGTAGTACCTCAGGGGGCACTGAAGCTTTCTTT. Variable domain in full (rest from reference TRBV19 and TRBJ1-1): DGGITQSPKYLFRKEGQNVTLSCEQNLNHDAMYWYRQDPGQGLRLIYYSQIVNDFQKGDIAEGYSVSREKKESFPLTVTSAQKNPTAFYLCASSTSGGTEAFFGQGTRLTVV.

This chain uses TRBV3-1 with TRBJ2-2; unclear D gene. V lost 3 bases, J lost 6 bases, and 2 bases lay in between. The CDR3 loop spans 11 amino acids. Germline V gene lookup returns CDR1 LGHDT and CDR2 YNNKEL (reference sequence). The CDR3 here is CASSQSGELFF. The CDR3 coding sequence is TGTGCCAGCAGCCAGTCCGGGGAGCTGTTTTTT.

The gene calls are TRBV28 and TRBJ2-7; possibly TRBD1 for D (5 bases). The CDR3 is 13 residues long. Trimming stripped 6 bases from V and 6 bases from J, with 15 bases between. Germline CDR1 is MDHEN and CDR2 is SYDVKM. CDR3 loop: CASRVAGIGEQYF. The CDR3 DNA reads TGTGCCAGCAGAGTCGCAGGGATCGGCGAGCAGTACTTC.

The chain links TRBV12-3 or TRBV12-4 to TRBJ2-5; 8 bases map to TRBD2. This CDR3 has 14 residues. Trimming took 6 bases from V and 5 from J; bases not matched to a gene: 8. The CDR3 here is CASREGGRKETQYF. The CDR3 nucleotides are TGTGCCAGCAGAGAGGGCGGGAGGAAGGAGACCCAGTACTTC.